This T cell receptor (beta chain) was recorded in a study of T cells after yellow fever vaccination. Study at large: In the case of low-cell-number fractions, SMART-Seq v4 Ultra Low Input was used for preparation.

Looked up from germline, CDR1 is MNHEY and CDR2 is SVGAGI. Trimming took 2 bases from V and 2 from J, leaving 13 bases between them. This CDR3 comprises 15 residues. Study-wide results and limits: A weaker secondary response peaked on day 5, the primary on day 15.

About this clonotype: The antigen is unknown.

TCRdb itself ran the 5' RACE reads through MiXCR, one entry per CDR3 protein. The sample lists more than 350,000 distinct CDR3 sequences, 11% occurring once. The TCR comes from a man between 18 and 29 years old who received the YFV17D yellow fever vaccine. The material sequenced was PBMCs, taken on the day of the first yellow fever vaccination. The V call is TRBV6-5, the J call TRBJ2-7; TRBD1 might be the D (6 bases). The CDR3: CASSYPDSLAYEQYV. DNA of the CDR3: TGTGCCAGCAGTTACCCGGACAGTCTTGCCTACGAGCAGTACGTC.